Here is one T cell receptor (beta chain) with its context. The data were taken from a study of T cells after yellow fever vaccination. The V and J ends lost 5 bases and 4 bases, in that order; junction bases with no gene match: 2. Germline lookup yields CDR1 SGHTA and CDR2 FQGNSA. The CDR3 sequence is 13 residues long. A single record per CDR3 protein comes from TCRdb applying MiXCR to the 5' RACE reads. This sample has roughly 340,000 distinct CDR3 sequences; about 4% occur once, and the top ten carry about 24%. This clonotype was obtained from a man younger than 30 who received the YFV17D yellow fever vaccine. V is TRBV7-2 and J is TRBJ2-5; 9 bases align to TRBD1. The material was PBMCs, obtained 5 days after the yellow fever booster vaccination. The CDR3 sequence is CASSRDRVETQYF. CDR3 DNA sequence: TGTGCCAGCAGCCGGGACAGGGTAGAGACCCAGTACTTC.